This T cell receptor beta chain was captured in a study of blood T cell repertoires in COVID-19. About the study: Samples taken during acute and convalescent COVID-19 were collected in the United States, Italy and Spain. From T cells, B-cell-depleted T cells, or PBMCs came the material, which was cDNA or gDNA.

The germline gives CDR1 SGHTS, CDR2 YDEGEE. V shed 4 bases and J 6 bases; nucleotides not matched to a gene: 12. The CDR3 spans 16 residues. Source study methods: Estimation of nucleated cell counts was performed using reference gene primer amplification. The data were produced by immunoSEQ multiplex PCR, yet TCRdb's version contains in-frame clones alone and is incomplete. V, J and clone size were drawn from that table, and D and trimming were deduced from the DNA. Of about 250,000 clones in the sample, about nine tenths are singletons; the top ten hold around 6.3%. This clonotype originated in a woman aged 25 to 45 with COVID-19, enrolled during active disease. Sequencing was performed on peripheral blood. The V gene is TRBV5-8, the J gene TRBJ1-5, with 8 bases matching TRBD1. The CDR3 spells CASSGLGQDLFQPQHF. CDR3 sequence (DNA): TGTGCCAGCAGCGGACTGGGACAGGACCTTTTTCAGCCCCAGCATTTT.